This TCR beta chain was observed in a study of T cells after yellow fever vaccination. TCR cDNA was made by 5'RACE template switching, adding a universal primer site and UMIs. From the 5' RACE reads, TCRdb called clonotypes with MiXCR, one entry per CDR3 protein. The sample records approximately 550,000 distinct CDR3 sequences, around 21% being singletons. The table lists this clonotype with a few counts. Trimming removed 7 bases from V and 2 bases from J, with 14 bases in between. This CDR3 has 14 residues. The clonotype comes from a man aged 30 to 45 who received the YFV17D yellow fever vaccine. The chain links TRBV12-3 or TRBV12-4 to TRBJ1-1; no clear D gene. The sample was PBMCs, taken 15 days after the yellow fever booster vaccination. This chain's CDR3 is CASTLGVPNTEAFF. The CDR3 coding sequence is TGTGCCAGCACCCTTGGGGTTCCCAACACTGAAGCTTTCTTT.